A single sample gave rise to the 32 T cell receptor beta chains below, sequenced in a study of CD8 T cells in ankylosing spondylitis. Their target antigens are unknown. TCRdb redid the calling of the 5' RACE reads with MiXCR, one entry per CDR3 protein. Of fewer than 500,000 distinct CDR3 sequences in the sample, around 24% were seen once. Notes on the study in general: Within ankylosing spondylitis blood, a TCR beta motif made up of roughly eight highly homologous variants appeared to be characteristic.

Source material: blood, either unsorted or a sorted T cell fraction (not recorded which). These receptors all come from a male donor with ankylosing spondylitis.

The V and J genes are TRBV5-1 and TRBJ2-7; D might be TRBD2 (6 bases). The CDR3 spans 14 residues. CDR1 SGHRS and CDR2 YFSETQ come from the germline V gene. With 1 base removed from V and 4 bases from J, the gap between germline ends came to 12 bases. CDR3 amino acids: CASSLRDSLYEQYF. The DNA for the CDR3 is TGCGCCAGCAGCTTGCGGGACTCGCTGTACGAGCAGTACTTC.

This clonotype was observed once. J is TRBJ1-5 and V is TRBV6-1; D remains ambiguous. CDR1 and CDR2 (germline): MNHNS, SASEGT. Trimming left V 8 bases short and J 0 bases short, with 8 bases between. The CDR3 runs 13 residues. The CDR3 loop is CASRMVSNQPQHF. CDR3 nucleotide sequence: TGTGCCAGCCGCATGGTTAGCAATCAGCCCCAGCATTTT.

This clonotype showed up just a few times. The chain couples TRBV3-1 to TRBJ2-1, with 8 bases fitting TRBD1. This CDR3 comprises 15 residues. The junction had 9 bases not matched to a gene; V was cut back by 4 bases and J by 7 bases. CDR1 LGHDT and CDR2 YNNKEL come from the germline V gene (reference sequence). The CDR3, as DNA: TGTGCCAGCAGCCGTCCCCAGGGGGCGCGGAATGAGCAGTTCTTC. It translates to CASSRPQGARNEQFF.

The genes are TRBV18 and TRBJ2-2; D possibly matches TRBD1 or TRBD2 (5 bases each). Germline V gene lookup returns CDR1 KGHSH and CDR2 LQKENI. Trimming took 3 bases from V and 3 from J, leaving 11 bases between them. This CDR3 is built from 15 residues. This CDR3 is CASSPRDVDTGELFF. The DNA for the CDR3 is TGTGCCAGCTCACCGAGGGACGTGGACACCGGGGAGCTGTTTTTT.

This clonotype came up a few times. This chain links TRBV28 with TRBJ2-3; D call uncertain. The CDR3 loop spans 14 amino acids. CDR1 is MDHEN and CDR2 is SYDVKM in the germline V gene. V lost 4 bases to trimming and J lost 0 bases, with 8 bases between them. The chain's CDR3 is CASSSVPSTDTQYF. The CDR3 nucleotides read TGTGCCAGCAGTTCTGTCCCTAGCACAGATACGCAGTATTTT.

This clonotype was seen more than once but under ten times. V is TRBV7-2 and J is TRBJ1-3, with D perhaps TRBD1 (5 bases). This CDR3 has 15 amino acids. Germline values: CDR1 SGHTA, CDR2 FQGNSA. Trimming took off 5 bases at V and 0 bases at J, with 11 bases between the two ends. DNA for the CDR3: TGTGCCAGCAGCCCCGGGACCAGCTCTGGAAACACCATATATTTT. Its translation: CASSPGTSSGNTIYF.

The chain joins TRBV20-1 to TRBJ1-5; D is unresolved. Germline CDR1 is DFQATT and CDR2 is SNEGSKA (reference sequence). This CDR3 has 14 residues. V was cut by 0 bases and J by 7 bases, with 13 bases left in between. The CDR3 sequence: CSARDHSPKQPQHF. CDR3 sequence (DNA): TGCAGTGCTAGAGACCATAGCCCGAAACAGCCCCAGCATTTT.

J is TRBJ2-5 and V is TRBV12-5; D is uncertain. V was shortened by 6 bases and J by 4 bases, with 12 bases between the two germline ends. Germline CDR1 reads LGHNT; CDR2 reads FRNRAP. The CDR3 contains 13 residues. The CDR3 DNA reads TGTGCTAGTGGGACGGAGACCCGAGAGACCCAGTACTTC. Translating gives CASGTETRETQYF.

This rearrangement joins TRBV27 to TRBJ2-1, with 14 bases that match TRBD2. The junction had 12 bases not matched to a gene; V was cut back by 4 bases and J by 1 base. The CDR3 spans 20 residues. CDR1 MNHEY and CDR2 SMNVEV come from the germline V gene (reference sequence). This CDR3 is CASSSPGLAGVRRSYNEQFF. In DNA form, the CDR3 reads TGTGCCAGCAGTTCACCGGGACTAGCGGGAGTAAGGCGGTCCTACAATGAGCAGTTCTTC.

This clonotype was counted once. The rearrangement links TRBV7-9 to TRBJ2-3; D is perhaps TRBD1 (6 bases). V gave up 2 bases and J gave up 7 bases, with 16 bases separating them. CDR1 SEHNR and CDR2 FQNEAQ come from the germline V gene (reference sequence). The CDR3 extends over 15 amino acids. CDR3 protein: CASSLTRRRGNTQYF. CDR3 coding DNA: TGTGCCAGCAGCTTAACTAGGCGCAGGGGAAATACGCAGTATTTT.

The V and J genes are TRBV20-1 and TRBJ2-5, with 10 bases that match TRBD1. Germline V gene sequence: CDR1 DFQATT, CDR2 SNEGSKA (reference sequence). The V gene end was trimmed by 3 bases and the J gene end by 3 bases; junction bases not matched to a gene: 10. CDR3 size: 16 residues. CDR3 sequence: CSASGTGESWEETQYF. Written as DNA, the CDR3 is TGCAGTGCTAGTGGGACAGGGGAATCGTGGGAAGAGACCCAGTACTTC.

This clonotype was counted once. This chain connects TRBV5-1 to TRBJ2-7; 10 bases are a match to TRBD2. The CDR3 spans 15 residues. Germline values: CDR1 SGHRS, CDR2 YFSETQ. J was trimmed by 5 bases and V by 0 bases; bases with no gene match: 5. The CDR3 coding sequence is TGCGCCAGCAGCTTGGGGTCTAGCGGGAGTCACGAGCAGTACTTC. Translating it yields CASSLGSSGSHEQYF.

The chain joins TRBV3-1 to TRBJ1-2; D unclear. Germline V CDR1 and CDR2: LGHDT, YNNKEL (reference sequence). The CDR3 is 14 amino acids. Trimming pared 2 bases from V and 1 base from J, leaving 8 bases between. The CDR3: CASSQWVDNYGYTF. The DNA for the CDR3 is TGTGCCAGCAGCCAATGGGTGGATAACTATGGCTACACCTTC.

This clonotype has a handful of counts. The chain combines TRBV10-3 with TRBJ1-1, with 9 positions matching TRBD1. V lost 0 bases and J lost 4; bases outside the gene matches: 3. Germline lookup yields CDR1 ENHRY and CDR2 SYGVKD. The CDR3 runs 15 residues. The CDR3 is CAISESLQGATEAFF. The CDR3 bases are TGTGCCATCAGTGAGTCGTTACAGGGGGCCACTGAAGCTTTCTTT.

This clonotype was observed a handful of times. The chain combines TRBV5-5 with TRBJ2-1; 10 nucleotides agree with TRBD2. This CDR3 spans 17 amino acids. The J segment lost 1 base and the V segment lost 2 bases, leaving 6 bases of the junction unmatched. The germline V gene has CDR1 SGHKS and CDR2 YYEKEE (reference sequence). The CDR3 DNA sequence: TGTGCCAGCAGCTTTGGAGCGGGAGGGATATCCTACAATGAGCAGTTCTTC. Protein product: CASSFGAGGISYNEQFF.

This clonotype was recorded at least ten times. V and J are TRBV12-3 or TRBV12-4 and TRBJ2-3, with D maybe TRBD2 (5 bases). The CDR3 length is 15 residues. Trimming left V 7 bases short and J 2 bases short, with 16 bases between. The CDR3 sequence: CASIYSGIYTDTQYF. The CDR3 nucleotides read TGTGCCAGCATCTACTCGGGGATCTACACAGATACGCAGTATTTT.

A few counts support this clonotype. The V call is TRBV6-2 or TRBV6-3, the J call TRBJ2-1, with unresolved D. V was clipped by 0 bases and J by 9 bases, with 3 bases between them. The CDR3 contains 11 residues. Germline V CDR1 and CDR2: MNHEY, SVGEGT. CDR3 in DNA: TGTGCCAGCAGTTACTCTAGTGAGCAGTTCTTC. It yields the protein CASSYSSEQFF.

The chain couples TRBV20-1 to TRBJ1-2; 7 bases map to TRBD1. In germline, CDR1 is DFQATT, CDR2 SNEGSKA (reference sequence). Trimming at V came to 6 bases and at J to 4 bases, leaving 5 bases not matched to a gene. The CDR3 runs to 12 residues. CDR3 amino acids: CSAATGLYGYTF. Here the CDR3 DNA reads TGCAGTGCAGCGACAGGGCTCTATGGCTACACCTTC.

The chain is built from TRBV20-1 and TRBJ1-2; D gene unclear. V lost 0 bases and J lost 4, with 12 bases in between. CDR3 length equals 14 residues. Looked up from germline, CDR1 is DFQATT and CDR2 is SNEGSKA (reference sequence). For the CDR3, the DNA is TGCAGTGCTAGAGATCCGGGGTTTGGCTATGGCTACACCTTC. Its translation is CSARDPGFGYGYTF.

V is TRBV20-1 and J is TRBJ2-7, with a possible D match to TRBD1 (5 bases). Germline assignment: CDR1 DFQATT and CDR2 SNEGSKA (reference sequence). With 1 base removed from V and 3 bases from J, the gap between germline ends came to 13 bases. The CDR3 runs to 14 residues. This CDR3 is CSARVLGVHYEQYF. The CDR3 DNA reads TGCAGTGCTAGAGTTCTAGGGGTACACTACGAGCAGTACTTC.

This clonotype occurred once. The chain has TRBV7-3 and TRBJ2-3, with TRBD2 matching 10 bases. The CDR3 is 17 residues long. Germline CDR1 is SGHTA and CDR2 is FQGTGA. The junction had 13 bases not matched to a gene; V was cut back by 5 bases and J by 5 bases. CDR3 nucleotides: TGTGCCAGCAGCCTCCTCAAGCTAGCGGGAGCAGTAGATACGCAGTATTTT. Protein product: CASSLLKLAGAVDTQYF.

This clonotype has more than one count but fewer than ten. The V call is TRBV5-6, the J call TRBJ2-3; D call uncertain. Germline V gene lookup returns CDR1 SGHDT and CDR2 YYEEEE. CDR3 length equals 13 residues. Trimming took 0 bases from V and 6 from J, leaving 8 bases between them. The CDR3 here is CASSLAYGDTQYF. The CDR3 region has the DNA TGTGCCAGCAGCTTGGCCTACGGGGATACGCAGTATTTT.

The V gene is TRBV12-3 or TRBV12-4, the J gene TRBJ2-2; a possible D gene is TRBD2 (6 bases). Trimming took 3 bases from V and 7 from J, leaving 15 bases between them. The CDR3 covers 15 residues. For the CDR3, the DNA is TGTGCCAGCAGTTTGGGAGGACGTAGTGGCGGGGAGCTGTTTTTT. The encoded protein is CASSLGGRSGGELFF.

This rearrangement joins TRBV2 to TRBJ2-3, with TRBD1 matching 10 bases. V trimming: 2 bases; J trimming: 6 bases; junction bases outside the gene matches: 5. This CDR3 comprises 15 residues. Germline CDR1 is SNHLY and CDR2 is FYNNEI. The CDR3, as DNA: TGTGCCAGCAGTGAAATGGGGACAGGGGCCGATACGCAGTATTTT. Encoded protein: CASSEMGTGADTQYF. The complete variable domain, with remaining parts taken from reference TRBV2 and TRBJ2-3, reads EPEVTQTPSHQVTQMGQEVILRCVPISNHLYFYWYRQILGQKVEFLVSFYNNEISEKSEIFDDQFSVERPDGSNFTLKIRSTKLEDSAMYFCASSEMGTGADTQYFGPGTRLTVL.

This chain joins TRBV4-1 and TRBJ1-2, with D maybe TRBD1 (5 bases). Germline CDR1 is MGHRA and CDR2 is YSYEKL. V gave up 2 bases and J gave up 1 base, with 14 bases separating them. This CDR3 is built from 16 residues. For the CDR3, the DNA is TGCGCCAGCAGCCAACCCCGGGACGGGAGTAACTATGGCTACACCTTC. This codes for CASSQPRDGSNYGYTF.

The gene calls are TRBV3-1 and TRBJ2-7; D not certain. CDR1 LGHDT and CDR2 YNNKEL come from the germline V gene (reference sequence). The CDR3 length is 14 residues. Trimming left V 4 bases short and J 1 base short, with 11 bases between. The CDR3 sequence is CASSLARESYEQYF. The CDR3 coding sequence is TGTGCCAGCAGCCTCGCAAGGGAATCCTACGAGCAGTACTTC.

This rearrangement joins TRBV6-5 to TRBJ2-7; TRBD1 matches 7 bases. The V and J ends lost 4 bases and 3 bases, in that order; junction bases with no gene match: 3. Per germline, CDR1 MNHEY and CDR2 SVGAGI. This CDR3 has 13 residues. The CDR3 spells CASSFGQDYEQYF. CDR3 DNA sequence: TGTGCCAGCAGTTTTGGACAGGACTACGAGCAGTACTTC.

The V gene is TRBV12-5, the J gene TRBJ2-7, with D unresolved. The CDR3 contains 15 residues. Trimming left V 7 bases short and J 0 bases short, with 16 bases between. Germline loops: CDR1 LGHNT, CDR2 FRNRAP. The DNA for the CDR3 is TGTGCTAGTGTCCCGAGCTACCGTAACTCCTACGAGCAGTACTTC. This sequence encodes CASVPSYRNSYEQYF.

The genes are TRBV20-1 and TRBJ2-3, with 11 bases lining up with TRBD2. CDR3 length: 15 amino acids. V lost 3 bases to trimming and J lost 8 bases; unmatched junction nucleotides: 10. Germline CDR1 is DFQATT and CDR2 is SNEGSKA (reference sequence). The CDR3: CSASKPTSGSGTQYF. As DNA, the CDR3 is TGCAGTGCTAGTAAGCCTACTAGCGGGAGCGGTACGCAGTATTTT.

The rearrangement links TRBV5-1 to TRBJ2-7; D gene ambiguous. V was shortened by 2 bases and J by 1 base, with 13 bases between the two germline ends. The CDR3 totals 15 residues. CDR1 and CDR2 from the germline V gene are SGHRS and YFSETQ. CDR3 coding DNA: TGCGCCAGCAGCTTCAGACCCGCGGCGTCCTACGAGCAGTACTTC. Protein: CASSFRPAASYEQYF. The whole variable domain, filled in from reference TRBV5-1 and TRBJ2-7, reads KAGVTQTPRYLIKTRGQQVTLSCSPISGHRSVSWYQQTPGQGLQFLFEYFSETQRNKGNFPGRFSGRQFSNSRSEMNVSTLELGDSALYLCASSFRPAASYEQYFGPGTRLTVT.

The chain uses TRBV11-2 and TRBJ2-2; 7 nucleotides align to TRBD2. Germline CDR1 reads SGHAT; CDR2 reads FQNNGV. With V trimmed by 4 bases and J by 4 bases, 9 bases remained unmatched. This CDR3 spans 16 amino acids. CDR3 sequence (DNA): TGTGCCAGCAGCTCGTTGCTAGCGGCCCTCACCGGGGAGCTGTTTTTT. It is translated as CASSSLLAALTGELFF.

The V call is TRBV5-1, the J call TRBJ1-1; 7 bases match TRBD1. The CDR3 extends over 14 amino acids. Per the germline V gene, CDR1 is SGHRS and CDR2 is YFSETQ. Trimming removed 4 bases from V and 1 base from J; junction bases left unmatched: 4. This CDR3 is CASSGGQPNTEAFF. The CDR3 DNA is TGCGCCAGCAGCGGGGGACAGCCGAACACTGAAGCTTTCTTT.